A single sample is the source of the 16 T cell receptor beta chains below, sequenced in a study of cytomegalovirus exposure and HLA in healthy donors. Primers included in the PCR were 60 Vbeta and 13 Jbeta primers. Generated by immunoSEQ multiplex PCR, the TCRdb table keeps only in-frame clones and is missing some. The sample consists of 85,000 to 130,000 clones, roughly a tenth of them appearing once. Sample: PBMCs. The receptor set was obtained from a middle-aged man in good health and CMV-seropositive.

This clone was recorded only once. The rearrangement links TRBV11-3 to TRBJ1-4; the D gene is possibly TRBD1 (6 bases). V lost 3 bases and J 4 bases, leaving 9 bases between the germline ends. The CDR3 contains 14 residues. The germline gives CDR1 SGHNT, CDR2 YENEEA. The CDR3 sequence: CASSLGANNEKLFF. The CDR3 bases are TGTGCCAGCAGCTTGGGGGCAAATAATGAAAAACTGTTTTTT. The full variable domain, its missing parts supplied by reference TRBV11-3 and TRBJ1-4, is EAGVVQSPRYKIIEKKQPVAFWCNPISGHNTLYWYLQNLGQGPELLIRYENEEAVDDSQLPKDRFSAERLKGVDSTLKIQPAELGDSAVYLCASSLGANNEKLFFGSGTQLSVL.

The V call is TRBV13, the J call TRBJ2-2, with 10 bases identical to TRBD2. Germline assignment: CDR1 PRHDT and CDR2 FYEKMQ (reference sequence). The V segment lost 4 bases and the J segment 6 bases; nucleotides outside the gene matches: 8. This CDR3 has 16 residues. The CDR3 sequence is CASSSGTSETSGELFF. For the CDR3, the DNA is TGTGCCAGCAGCTCCGGGACTAGCGAGACGTCCGGGGAGCTGTTTTTT.

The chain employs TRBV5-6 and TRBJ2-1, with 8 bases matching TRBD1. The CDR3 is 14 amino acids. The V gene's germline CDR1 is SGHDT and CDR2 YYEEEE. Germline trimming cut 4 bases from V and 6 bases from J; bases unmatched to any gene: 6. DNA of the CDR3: TGTGCCAGCAGCCGGACAGGGCTTGGCAATGAGCAGTTCTTC. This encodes CASSRTGLGNEQFF.

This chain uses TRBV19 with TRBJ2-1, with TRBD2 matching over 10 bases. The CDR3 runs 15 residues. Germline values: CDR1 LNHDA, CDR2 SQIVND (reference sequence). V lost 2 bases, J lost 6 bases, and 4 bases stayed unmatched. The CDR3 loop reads CASSIRTSGLNEQFF. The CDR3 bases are TGTGCCAGTAGTATAAGGACTAGCGGCCTCAATGAGCAGTTCTTC. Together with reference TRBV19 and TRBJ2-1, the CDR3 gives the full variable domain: DGGITQSPKYLFRKEGQNVTLSCEQNLNHDAMYWYRQDPGQGLRLIYYSQIVNDFQKGDIAEGYSVSREKKESFPLTVTSAQKNPTAFYLCASSIRTSGLNEQFFGPGTRLTVL.

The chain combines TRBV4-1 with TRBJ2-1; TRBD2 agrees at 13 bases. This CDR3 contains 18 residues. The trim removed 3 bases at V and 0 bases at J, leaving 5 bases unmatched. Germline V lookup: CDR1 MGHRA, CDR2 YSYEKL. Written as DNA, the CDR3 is TGCGCCAGCAGCCATGAGCGGACTAGCGGGAGCTCCTACAATGAGCAGTTCTTC. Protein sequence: CASSHERTSGSSYNEQFF.

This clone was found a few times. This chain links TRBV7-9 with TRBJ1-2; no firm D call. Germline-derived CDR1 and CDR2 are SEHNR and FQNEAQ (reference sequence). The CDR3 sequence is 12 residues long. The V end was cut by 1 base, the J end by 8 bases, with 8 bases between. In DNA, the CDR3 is TGTGCCAGCAGCTTAGGCCTAGGAGGCTACACCTTC. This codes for CASSLGLGGYTF.

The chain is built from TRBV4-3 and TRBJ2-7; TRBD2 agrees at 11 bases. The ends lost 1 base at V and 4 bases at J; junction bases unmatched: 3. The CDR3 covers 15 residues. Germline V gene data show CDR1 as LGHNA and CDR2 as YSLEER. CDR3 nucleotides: TGCGCCAGCAGCCAAGCGCTAGCGGGAGGATACGAGCAGTACTTC. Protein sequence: CASSQALAGGYEQYF.

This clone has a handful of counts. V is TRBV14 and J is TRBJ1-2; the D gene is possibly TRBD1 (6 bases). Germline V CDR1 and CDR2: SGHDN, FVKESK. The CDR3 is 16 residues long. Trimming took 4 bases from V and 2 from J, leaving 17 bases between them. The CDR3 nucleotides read TGTGCCAGCAGCCGTGGACAGTCTACAGGGAACTATGGCTACACCTTC. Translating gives CASSRGQSTGNYGYTF.

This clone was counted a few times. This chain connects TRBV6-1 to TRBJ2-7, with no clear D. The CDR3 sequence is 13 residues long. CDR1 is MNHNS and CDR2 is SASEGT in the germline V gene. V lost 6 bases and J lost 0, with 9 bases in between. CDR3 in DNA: TGTGCCAGCAGCACGGGTCTCTCCTACGAGCAGTACTTC. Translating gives CASSTGLSYEQYF.

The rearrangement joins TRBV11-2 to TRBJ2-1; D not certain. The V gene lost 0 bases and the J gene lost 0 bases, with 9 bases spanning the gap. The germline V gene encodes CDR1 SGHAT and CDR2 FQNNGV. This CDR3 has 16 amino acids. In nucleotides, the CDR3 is TGTGCCAGCAGCTTAGATCTTTACATCTCCTACAATGAGCAGTTCTTC. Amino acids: CASSLDLYISYNEQFF. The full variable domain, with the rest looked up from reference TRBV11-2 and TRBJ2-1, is EAGVAQSPRYKIIEKRQSVAFWCNPISGHATLYWYQQILGQGPKLLIQFQNNGVVDDSQLPKDRFSAERLKGVDSTLKIQPAKLEDSAVYLCASSLDLYISYNEQFFGPGTRLTVL.

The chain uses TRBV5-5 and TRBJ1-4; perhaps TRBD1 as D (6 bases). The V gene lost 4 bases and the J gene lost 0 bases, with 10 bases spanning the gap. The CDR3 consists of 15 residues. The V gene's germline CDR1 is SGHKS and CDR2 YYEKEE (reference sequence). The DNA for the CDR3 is TGTGCCAGCAGCATCCGGACAGCAACTAATGAAAAACTGTTTTTT. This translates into CASSIRTATNEKLFF.

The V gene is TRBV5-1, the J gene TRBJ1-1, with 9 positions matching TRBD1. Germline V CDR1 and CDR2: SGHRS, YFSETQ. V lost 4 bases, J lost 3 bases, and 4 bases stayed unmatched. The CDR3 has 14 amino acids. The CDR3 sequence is CASSATGGDTEAFF. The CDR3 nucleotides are TGCGCCAGCAGCGCGACAGGGGGGGACACTGAAGCTTTCTTT.

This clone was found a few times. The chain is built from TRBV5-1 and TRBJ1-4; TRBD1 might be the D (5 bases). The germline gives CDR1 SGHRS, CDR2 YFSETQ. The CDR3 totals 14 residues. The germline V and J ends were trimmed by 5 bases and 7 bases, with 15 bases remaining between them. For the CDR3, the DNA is TGCGCCAGCAGGGGTCGGGGGGAAGGTGAAAAACTGTTTTTT. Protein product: CASRGRGEGEKLFF.

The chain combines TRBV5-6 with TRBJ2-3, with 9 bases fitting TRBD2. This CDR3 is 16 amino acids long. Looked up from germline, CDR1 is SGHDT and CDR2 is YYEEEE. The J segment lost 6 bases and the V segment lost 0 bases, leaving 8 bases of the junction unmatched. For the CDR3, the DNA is TGTGCCAGCAGCTTGGCGAGACTAGCGGAGGGGGATACGCAGTATTTT. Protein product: CASSLARLAEGDTQYF.

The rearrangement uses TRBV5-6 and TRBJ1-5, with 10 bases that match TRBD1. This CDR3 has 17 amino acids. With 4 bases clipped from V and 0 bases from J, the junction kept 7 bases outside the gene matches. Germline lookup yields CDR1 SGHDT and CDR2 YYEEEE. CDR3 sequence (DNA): TGTGCCAGCAGCACCTTTGGACAGGGGGATAGCAATCAGCCCCAGCATTTT. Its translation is CASSTFGQGDSNQPQHF.

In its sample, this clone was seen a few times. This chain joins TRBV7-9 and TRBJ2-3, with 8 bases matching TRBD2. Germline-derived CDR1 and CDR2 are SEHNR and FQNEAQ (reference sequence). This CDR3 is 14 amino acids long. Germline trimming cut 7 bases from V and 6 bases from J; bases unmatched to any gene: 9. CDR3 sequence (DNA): TGTGCCAGCACCCAAATAGCGGGAATCGATACGCAGTATTTT. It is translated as CASTQIAGIDTQYF.